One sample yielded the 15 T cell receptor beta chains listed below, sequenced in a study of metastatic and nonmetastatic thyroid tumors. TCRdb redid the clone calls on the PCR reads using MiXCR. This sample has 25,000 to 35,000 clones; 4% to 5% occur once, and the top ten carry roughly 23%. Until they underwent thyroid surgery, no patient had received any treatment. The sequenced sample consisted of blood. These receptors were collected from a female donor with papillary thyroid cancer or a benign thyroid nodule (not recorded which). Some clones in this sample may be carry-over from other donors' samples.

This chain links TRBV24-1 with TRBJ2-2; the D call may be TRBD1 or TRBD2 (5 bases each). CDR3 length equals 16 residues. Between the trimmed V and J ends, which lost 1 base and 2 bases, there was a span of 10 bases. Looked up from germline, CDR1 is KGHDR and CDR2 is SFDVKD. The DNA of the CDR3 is TGTGCCACCAGTGATTTTGCGTGGGACAACACCGGGGAGCTGTTTTTT. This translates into CATSDFAWDNTGELFF.

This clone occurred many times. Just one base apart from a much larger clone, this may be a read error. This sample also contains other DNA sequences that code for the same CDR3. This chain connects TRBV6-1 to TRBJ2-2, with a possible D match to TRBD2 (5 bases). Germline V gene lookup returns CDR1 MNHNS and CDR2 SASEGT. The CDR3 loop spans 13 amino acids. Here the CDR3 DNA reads TGTGCCAGCAGTTATGAGGGTTCCGGGGAGCTGTTCTTT. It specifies CASSYEGSGELFF.

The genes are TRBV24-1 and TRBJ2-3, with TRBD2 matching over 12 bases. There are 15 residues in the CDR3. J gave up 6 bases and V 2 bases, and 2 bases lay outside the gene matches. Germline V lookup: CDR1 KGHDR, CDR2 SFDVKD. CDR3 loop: CATSDSSGRADTQYF. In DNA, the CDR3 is TGTGCCACCAGTGATTCTAGCGGGAGGGCCGATACGCAGTATTTT.

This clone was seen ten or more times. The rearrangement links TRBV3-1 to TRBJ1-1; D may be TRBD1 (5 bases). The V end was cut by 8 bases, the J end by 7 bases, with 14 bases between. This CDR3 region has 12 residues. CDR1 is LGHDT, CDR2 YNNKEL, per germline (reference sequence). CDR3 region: CASLGVLGEAFF. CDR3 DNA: TGTGCCAGCTTGGGGGTCCTCGGTGAAGCTTTCTTT.

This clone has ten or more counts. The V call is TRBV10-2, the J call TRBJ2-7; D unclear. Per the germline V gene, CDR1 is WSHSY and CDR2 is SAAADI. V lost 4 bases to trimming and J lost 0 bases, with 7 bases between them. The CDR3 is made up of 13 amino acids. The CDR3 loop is CASSAAGSYEQYF. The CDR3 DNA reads TGCGCCAGCAGTGCGGCAGGCTCCTACGAGCAGTACTTC.

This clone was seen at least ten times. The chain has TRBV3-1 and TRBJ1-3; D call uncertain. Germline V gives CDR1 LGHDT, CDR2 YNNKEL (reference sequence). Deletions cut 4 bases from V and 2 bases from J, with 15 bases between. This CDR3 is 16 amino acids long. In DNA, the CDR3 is TGTGCCAGCAGCCGATACACTTCTTGGGCTGGAAACACCATATATTTT. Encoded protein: CASSRYTSWAGNTIYF.

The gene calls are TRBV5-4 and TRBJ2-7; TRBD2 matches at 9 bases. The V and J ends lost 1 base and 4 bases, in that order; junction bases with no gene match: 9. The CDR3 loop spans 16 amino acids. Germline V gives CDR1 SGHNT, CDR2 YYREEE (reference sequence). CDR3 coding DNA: TGTGCCAGCAGCTTGTATCTGGGACTAGCTGCTTACGAGCAGTACTTC. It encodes CASSLYLGLAAYEQYF.

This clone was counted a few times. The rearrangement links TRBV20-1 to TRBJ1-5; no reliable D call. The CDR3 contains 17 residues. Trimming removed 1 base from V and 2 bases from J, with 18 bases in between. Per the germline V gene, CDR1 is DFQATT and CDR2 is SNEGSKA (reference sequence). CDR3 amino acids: CSARGTRFSGRNQPQHF. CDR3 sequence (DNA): TGCAGTGCTAGAGGGACCCGATTCAGCGGGCGCAATCAGCCCCAGCATTTT.

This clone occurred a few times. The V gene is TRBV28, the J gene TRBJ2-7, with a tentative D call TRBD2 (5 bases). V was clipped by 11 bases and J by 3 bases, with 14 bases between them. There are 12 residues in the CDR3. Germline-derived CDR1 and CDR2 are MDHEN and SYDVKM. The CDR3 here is CALGRPGYEQYF. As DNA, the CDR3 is TGTGCCCTAGGGAGACCCGGCTACGAGCAGTACTTC.

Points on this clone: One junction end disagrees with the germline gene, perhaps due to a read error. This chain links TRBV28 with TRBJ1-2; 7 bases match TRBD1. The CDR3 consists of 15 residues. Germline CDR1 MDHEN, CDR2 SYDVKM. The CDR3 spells CASSTTQGLGYGYNF. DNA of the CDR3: TGTGCCAGCAGTACTACACAGGGGTTGGGCTATGGCTACAACTTC.

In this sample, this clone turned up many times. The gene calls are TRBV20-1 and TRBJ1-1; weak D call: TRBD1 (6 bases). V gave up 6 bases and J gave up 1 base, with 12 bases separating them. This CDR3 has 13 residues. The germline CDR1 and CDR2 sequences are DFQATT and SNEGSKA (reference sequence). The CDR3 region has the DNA TGCAGTGCCCGGCGGGACACGAACACTGAAGCTTTCTTT. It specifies CSARRDTNTEAFF.

In DNA form, the CDR3 reads TGTGCCAGCAGCCCCCTCCTGACGGGTTACGACGAGCAGTACTTC. Protein product: CASSPLLTGYDEQYF. The chain couples TRBV3-1 to TRBJ2-7; D call uncertain. Trimming removed 4 bases from V and 5 bases from J, with 18 bases in between. Germline V CDR1 and CDR2: LGHDT, YNNKEL (reference sequence). The CDR3 loop spans 15 amino acids.

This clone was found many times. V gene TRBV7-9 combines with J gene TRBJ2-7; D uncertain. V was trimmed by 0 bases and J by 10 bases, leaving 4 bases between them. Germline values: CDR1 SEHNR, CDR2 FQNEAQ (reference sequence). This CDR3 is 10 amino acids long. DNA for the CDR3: TGTGCCAGCAGCTTAGCGGCCCAGTACTTC. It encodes CASSLAAQYF.

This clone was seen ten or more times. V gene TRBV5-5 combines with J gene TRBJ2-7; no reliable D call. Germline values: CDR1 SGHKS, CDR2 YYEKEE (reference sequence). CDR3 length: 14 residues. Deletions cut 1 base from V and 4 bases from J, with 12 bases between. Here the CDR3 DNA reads TGTGCCAGCAGCTTGACCCTAAGGGATTACGAGCAGTACTTC. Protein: CASSLTLRDYEQYF.

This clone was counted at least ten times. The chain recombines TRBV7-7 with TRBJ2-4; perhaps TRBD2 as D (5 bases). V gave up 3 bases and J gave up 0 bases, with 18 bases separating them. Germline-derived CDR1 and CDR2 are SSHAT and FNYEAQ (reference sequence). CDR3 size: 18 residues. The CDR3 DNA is TGTGCCAGCAGCTTCTTTGGGTTTAGGAGGATAGCCAAAAACATTCAGTACTTC. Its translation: CASSFFGFRRIAKNIQYF.